This TCR beta chain was recorded in a study of response to subunit inactivated influenza vaccine. MiXCR, applied by TCRdb to the RT-PCR reads, yields one record per CDR3 protein. The sample records about 240,000 distinct CDR3 sequences, 10% to 15% being singletons. Unmatched junction bases numbered 10, after V lost 1 base and J lost 7 bases. CDR3 length: 15 residues. Many counts were recorded for this clonotype. Its antigen is currently unknown. Study-level findings and limits: The authors suggested that every seasonal influenza vaccination recruits few new T cells.

The sequence was obtained from a man aged 45-60 years who received an inactivated influenza vaccine. The V and J genes are TRBV12-3 or TRBV12-4 and TRBJ2-7; TRBD1 matches 7 bases. The sequences come from non-naive T cells sorted from PBMCs, collected 14 days before vaccination. The CDR3 DNA is TGTGCCAGCAGTTTAGAAGTCGACAGGGCTACGGAGCAGTACTTC. The encoded protein is CASSLEVDRATEQYF.